Described below is a single TCR beta chain sequence and its context. Its antigen is as yet unknown. Clones were sequenced by immunoSEQ multiplex PCR, and TCRdb holds only the in-frame ones, with some missing. The table includes around 17,000 clones, almost 85% detected once. The CDR3 is 12 amino acids. The germline gives CDR1 MGHRA, CDR2 YSYEKL. Between the trimmed V and J ends, which lost 5 bases and 0 bases, there was a span of 4 bases. The source of the sample is a study of STAT3 mutations in large granular lymphocyte leukemia. Study-level findings and limits: Some patients had persisting codominant clonotypes that could mask small clones. Samples missed the first appearance of the clone. TCR clonotype switching after therapy occurred in about 35% of the 18 patients. Every T-cell large granular lymphocyte leukemia patient had at least one immunodominant TCR beta clonotype. Some patients had dominant TCR clones larger than their STAT3 mutant burden.

The sequence derives from a man in his fifties or sixties with T-cell large granular lymphocyte leukemia. Some clones in this sample may be carry-over from other donors' samples. Specimen: peripheral blood mononuclear cells. The chain combines TRBV4-1 with TRBJ1-2; D not resolved. The CDR3 sequence is CASSATNYGYTF. CDR3 nucleotide sequence: TGCGCCAGCAGCGCTACTAACTATGGCTACACCTTC.